Listed below are T cell receptor beta chains from one sample, sequenced in a study of low-dose radiotherapy and immunotherapy resistance in tumors. TCRdb reprocessed the reads with MiXCR, giving one entry per CDR3 protein. This table has under 95,000 distinct CDR3 sequences, 15% to 20% appearing once. The specimen was PBMCs, collected before treatment. The receptors here all came from a male donor with prostate cancer. CDR3s include the opening cysteine and the closing phenylalanine or tryptophan. D genes are given only for firm matches. Not all rows give a size; the values are once, few, many and, for expanded clones, a class.

>TRBJ2-1|TRBD2|many|TRBV20-1
CSASPSGGAIYNEQFF
TGCAGTGCGTCACCTAGCGGGGGGGCGATCTACAATGAGCAGTTCTTC
>TRBJ2-2|-|few|TRBV23-1
CASSQTLLPGRGELFF
TGCGCCAGCAGTCAAACACTCCTTCCGGGGCGCGGGGAGCTGTTTTTT
>TRBJ2-2|-|many|TRBV5-1
CASSLMNTDTGELFF
TGCGCCAGCAGCTTGATGAACACCGACACCGGGGAGCTGTTTTTT
>TRBJ1-4|-|many|TRBV3-1
CASSKSGTANEKLFF
TGTGCCAGCAGCAAATCCGGGACGGCGAATGAAAAACTGTTTTTT
>TRBJ1-1|-|many|TRBV5-6
CASSFSPTEAFF
TGTGCCAGCAGCTTCTCCCCCACTGAAGCTTTCTTT
>TRBJ2-7|TRBD2|many|TRBV27
CASSLGGTSGQYF
TGTGCCAGCAGTTTAGGGGGGACTAGTGGGCAGTACTTC
>TRBJ1-1|TRBD1|many|TRBV9
CASSPRQGKAFF
TGTGCCAGCAGCCCCCGACAGGGAAAAGCTTTCTTT
>TRBJ2-1|-|few|TRBV7-6
CASSLDGGYNEQFF
TGTGCCAGCAGCTTGGACGGGGGCTACAATGAGCAGTTCTTC
>TRBJ1-2|-|many|TRBV29-1
CSVDENLGSGYTF
TGCAGCGTTGACGAGAACCTGGGGAGTGGCTACACCTTC
>TRBJ1-1|-|many|TRBV11-2
CASSPDVGVEAFF
TGTGCCAGCAGCCCAGACGTTGGCGTGGAAGCTTTCTTT
>TRBJ2-1|-|many|TRBV20-1
CSGALGGSDDEQFF
TGCAGTGGTGCCCTAGGGGGGAGTGACGATGAGCAGTTCTTC
>TRBJ1-6|-|-|TRBV6-2/TRBV6-3
CASSTPRGDTIPLHF
TGTGCCAGCAGTACCCCCCGAGGGGATACTATACCCCTCCACTTT
>TRBJ2-2|-|many|TRBV12-5
CASGNHRLTNTGELFF
TGTGCTAGTGGTAACCACAGATTAACGAACACCGGGGAGCTGTTTTTT
>TRBJ1-1|-|-|TRBV18
CASSPALTEAFF
TGTGCCAGCTCACCCGCCCTAACTGAAGCTTTCTTT
>TRBJ1-1|TRBD1|many|TRBV7-8
CASSPTGRTEAFF
TGTGCCAGCAGCCCGACAGGGAGGACTGAAGCTTTCTTT
>TRBJ2-1|TRBD1|many|TRBV19
CASSRGQGLNEQFF
TGTGCCAGTAGTAGAGGACAGGGACTCAATGAGCAGTTCTTC
>TRBJ1-1|-|many|TRBV7-8
CASSLDRAPRGTEAFF
TGTGCCAGCAGCTTAGACAGGGCACCACGGGGCACTGAAGCTTTCTTT
>TRBJ2-6|-|many|TRBV2
CASSPGANVLTF
TGTGCCAGCAGTCCTGGGGCCAACGTCCTGACTTTC
>TRBJ2-5|TRBD2|many|TRBV20-1
CSGRTSGGPQETQYF
TGCAGTGGAAGGACTAGCGGGGGACCTCAAGAGACCCAGTACTTC
>TRBJ1-5|-|many|TRBV4-1
CASSPRSANQPQHF
TGCGCCAGCAGCCCCAGGAGTGCGAATCAGCCCCAGCATTTT
>TRBJ2-1|-|many|TRBV12-3/TRBV12-4
CASSLDLGRGSVF
TGTGCCAGCAGTTTAGACCTCGGCAGGGGATCGGTCTTC
>TRBJ1-5|-|-|TRBV19
CASSIAGGVNQPQHF
TGTGCCAGTAGTATAGCCGGGGGGGTCAATCAGCCCCAGCATTTT
>TRBJ1-5|-|once|TRBV27
CASSLSGTRNQPQHF
TGTGCCAGCAGTTTATCCGGGACACGGAATCAGCCCCAGCATTTT
>TRBJ1-1|TRBD1|-|TRBV30
CAWSRGRRISTEAFF
TGTGCCTGGAGCAGGGGGAGAAGAATTAGCACTGAAGCTTTCTTT
>TRBJ2-3|TRBD1|many|TRBV20-1
CSGKSGDRGLTDTQYF
TGCAGTGGGAAGAGCGGGGACAGGGGCCTTACAGATACGCAGTATTTT
>TRBJ2-2|-|-|TRBV10-1
CASSDRAHTGELFF
TGCGCCAGCAGTGATAGAGCGCATACCGGGGAGCTGTTTTTT
>TRBJ2-3|-|many|TRBV7-8
CASSPGSTDTQYF
TGTGCCAGCAGCCCCGGAAGCACAGATACGCAGTATTTT
>TRBJ2-1|TRBD2|many|TRBV20-1
CSASGGEYNEQFF
TGCAGTGCTAGCGGGGGGGAATACAATGAGCAGTTCTTC
>TRBJ1-1|-|-|TRBV13
CASSLGGWDTEAFF
TGTGCCAGCAGCTTGGGGGGCTGGGACACTGAAGCTTTCTTT
>TRBJ2-2|TRBD2|many|TRBV7-2
CASSLMLLAGALTGELFF
TGTGCCAGCAGCTTAATGTTGCTAGCGGGGGCCCTAACCGGGGAGCTGTTTTTT
>TRBJ1-2|TRBD1|many|TRBV18
CASSPPPGQGRYGYTF
TGTGCCAGCTCACCACCCCCCGGACAGGGGCGGTATGGCTACACCTTC
>TRBJ1-2|-|many|TRBV12-3/TRBV12-4
CASSFQGPNGYTF
TGTGCCAGCAGTTTCCAGGGCCCTAATGGCTACACCTTC
>TRBJ1-2|-|many|TRBV5-1
CASSLVGSNYGYTF
TGCGCCAGCAGCTTGGTGGGGTCTAACTATGGCTACACCTTC
>TRBJ2-3|-|many|TRBV5-1
CASSLGGITDTQYF
TGCGCCAGCAGCTTGGGGGGAATCACAGATACGCAGTATTTT
>TRBJ2-2|-|many|TRBV7-9
CASSLDALNTGELFF
TGTGCCAGCAGCCTAGATGCACTAAACACCGGGGAGCTGTTTTTT
>TRBJ1-1|-|many|TRBV20-1
CSASSLGRGAEAFF
TGCAGTGCTAGTTCCCTCGGCAGGGGCGCTGAAGCTTTCTTT
>TRBJ2-2|-|many|TRBV5-1
CASSPRENTGELFF
TGCGCCAGCAGCCCCCGGGAAAACACCGGGGAGCTGTTTTTT
>TRBJ2-7|TRBD1|many|TRBV7-2
CASSSQGGPYEQYF
TGTGCCAGCAGCTCACAGGGGGGCCCCTACGAGCAGTACTTC
>TRBJ1-1|TRBD1|many|TRBV20-1
CSAAGTVTLRTEAFF
TGCAGTGCCGCCGGGACAGTGACTTTGAGAACTGAAGCTTTCTTT
>TRBJ2-1|TRBD1|many|TRBV12-3/TRBV12-4
CASSLPAGGSYNEQFF
TGTGCCAGCAGTTTGCCAGCAGGGGGCTCCTACAATGAGCAGTTCTTC
>TRBJ2-6|-|many|TRBV12-3/TRBV12-4
CASSHSLISGANVLTF
TGTGCCAGCAGTCACTCTTTGATCTCTGGGGCCAACGTCCTGACTTTC
>TRBJ2-2|-|many|TRBV7-7
CASSFQPGGDFGTGELFF
TGTGCTAGCAGCTTTCAACCTGGGGGCGATTTTGGAACCGGGGAGCTGTTTTTT
>TRBJ2-3|TRBD2|many|TRBV7-2
CASSLRGTSGTDTQYF
TGTGCCAGCAGCCTCCGGGGGACTAGCGGCACAGATACGCAGTATTTT
>TRBJ1-2|-|many|TRBV18
CASSDTTFEGYTF
TGTGCCAGCTCAGATACAACCTTCGAAGGCTACACCTTC
>TRBJ2-7|TRBD2|many|TRBV19
CASSSSGGAIYEQYF
TGTGCCAGTAGTTCTAGCGGGGGGGCGATCTACGAGCAGTACTTC
>TRBJ2-5|-|-|TRBV23-1
CASRRTRGRETQYF
TGCGCCAGCAGACGGACCCGGGGGCGGGAGACCCAGTACTTC
>TRBJ2-1|-|few|TRBV12-3/TRBV12-4
CASSPGTGPNEQFF
TGTGCCAGCAGTCCCGGGACGGGACCTAATGAGCAGTTCTTC
>TRBJ2-7|TRBD2|many|TRBV6-2/TRBV6-3
CASSYSSGLAGANTYEQYF
TGTGCCAGCAGTTACTCGTCGGGACTAGCGGGGGCGAATACCTACGAGCAGTACTTC
>TRBJ2-1|TRBD2|many|TRBV6-1
CASSEYGTSGGYNEQFF
TGTGCCAGCAGTGAATATGGGACTAGCGGGGGCTACAATGAGCAGTTCTTC
>TRBJ2-7|-|many|TRBV6-1
CASSEERSYEQYF
TGTGCCAGCAGTGAAGAGAGGTCCTACGAGCAGTACTTC
>TRBJ2-7|TRBD2|many|TRBV11-2
CASSLGGSGESEQYF
TGTGCCAGCAGCTTAGGGGGTAGCGGGGAGTCTGAGCAGTACTTC
>TRBJ2-2|-|-|TRBV28
CAIQTQINTGELFF
TGTGCCATCCAGACACAGATAAACACCGGGGAGCTGTTTTTT
>TRBJ2-6|-|many|TRBV7-2
CASSPGGANVLTF
TGTGCCAGCAGCCCGGGCGGGGCCAACGTCCTGACTTTC
>TRBJ2-4|-|many|TRBV7-2
CASSLTTSQNIQYF
TGTGCCAGCAGCCTCACCACTAGCCAAAACATTCAGTACTTC
>TRBJ2-7|-|many|TRBV12-3/TRBV12-4
CASKNVHEQYF
TGTGCCAGTAAGAATGTCCACGAGCAGTACTTC
>TRBJ2-2|-|many|TRBV7-2
CASRHRASAVDGTGELFF
TGTGCCAGCCGCCACCGGGCCTCTGCGGTGGACGGCACCGGGGAGCTGTTTTTT
>TRBJ1-3|-|few|TRBV6-1
CASSYSPQGSSGNTIYF
TGTGCCAGCAGTTACTCCCCCCAGGGGAGCTCTGGAAACACCATATATTTT
>TRBJ2-7|-|many|TRBV12-5
CASGLSSSGVYEQYF
TGTGCTAGTGGTTTATCGTCGTCCGGGGTCTACGAGCAGTACTTC
>TRBJ1-5|-|many|TRBV5-5
CASSLARGNQPQHF
TGTGCCAGCAGCTTGGCCAGGGGAAATCAGCCCCAGCATTTT